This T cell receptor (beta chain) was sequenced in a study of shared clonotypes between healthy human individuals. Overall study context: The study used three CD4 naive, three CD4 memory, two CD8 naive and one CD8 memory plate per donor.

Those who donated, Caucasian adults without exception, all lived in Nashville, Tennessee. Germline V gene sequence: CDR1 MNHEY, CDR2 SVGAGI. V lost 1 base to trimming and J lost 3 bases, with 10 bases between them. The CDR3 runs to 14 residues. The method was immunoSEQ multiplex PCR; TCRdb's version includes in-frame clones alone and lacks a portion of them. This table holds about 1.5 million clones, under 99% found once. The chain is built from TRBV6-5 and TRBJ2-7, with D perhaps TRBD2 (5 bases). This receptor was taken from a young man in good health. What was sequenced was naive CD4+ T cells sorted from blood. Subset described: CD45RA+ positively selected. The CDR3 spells CASSYYRGNYEQYF. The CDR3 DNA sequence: TGTGCCAGCAGTTACTATCGAGGGAACTACGAGCAGTACTTC.